This entry lists 23 T cell receptor beta chains sequenced from one sample in a study of T cells in localized non-small cell lung cancer. Produced via immunoSEQ multiplex PCR; TCRdb's table is partial and in-frame only. The sample comprises about 59,000 clones, approximately 90% of which are singletons, and approximately 20% rests with the top ten. This specimen consisted of peripheral blood, obtained before any cancer treatment. The source is a man between 40 and 75 years old with stage I lung adenocarcinoma.

The chain links TRBV4-3 to TRBJ2-2, with a tentative D call TRBD1 (6 bases). Germline CDR1 and CDR2: LGHNA and YSLEER. This CDR3 has 14 amino acids. V was clipped by 4 bases and J by 5 bases, with 11 bases between them. The CDR3 region has the DNA TGCGCCAGCAGCCGCCAAACAGGGACCGGGGAGCTGTTTTTT. This encodes CASSRQTGTGELFF.

This rearrangement joins TRBV10-1 to TRBJ1-5, with 10 bases fitting TRBD1. Germline loops: CDR1 WNHNN, CDR2 SYGVQD (reference sequence). V gave up 3 bases and J gave up 3 bases; unmatched junction bases: 14. The CDR3 totals 19 residues. CDR3 coding DNA: TGCGCCAGCAGTGAAAAATATGACCCGGGACAGGGGTCCAATCAGCCCCAGCATTTT. This encodes CASSEKYDPGQGSNQPQHF.

The gene calls are TRBV4-2 and TRBJ2-1, with 10 bases lining up with TRBD2. The V gene end was trimmed by 5 bases and the J gene end by 4 bases; junction bases not matched to a gene: 5. In germline, CDR1 is LGHNA, CDR2 YNFKEQ. This CDR3 region has 15 residues. The DNA of the CDR3 is TGTGCCAGCAGCGCCGGGACTAGCGAGTACAATGAGCAGTTCTTC. It specifies CASSAGTSEYNEQFF.

This clone showed up just once. The chain has TRBV5-1 and TRBJ1-1; 8 bases are a match to TRBD1. This CDR3 has 17 residues. Germline loops: CDR1 SGHRS, CDR2 YFSETQ. The V gene end was trimmed by 4 bases and the J gene end by 3 bases; junction bases not matched to a gene: 14. This CDR3 reads CASSLWTGLGLHTEAFF. The CDR3 DNA sequence: TGCGCCAGCAGCCTCTGGACAGGGCTGGGTTTGCACACTGAAGCTTTCTTT.

The rearrangement joins TRBV5-1 to TRBJ1-4; D perhaps matches TRBD1 (5 bases). Germline V gene sequence: CDR1 SGHRS, CDR2 YFSETQ. This CDR3 has 16 amino acids. V shed 0 bases and J shed 4 bases, with 13 bases lying between them. The CDR3 DNA is TGCGCCAGCAGCTTGGCCCGGGGCAGTGATAATGAAAAACTGTTTTTT. Translation gives CASSLARGSDNEKLFF.

The gene calls are TRBV5-8 and TRBJ2-3; 10 positions match TRBD1. Germline CDR1 is SGHTS and CDR2 is YDEGEE. CDR3 length equals 16 residues. The junction had 8 bases not matched to a gene; V was cut back by 3 bases and J by 4 bases. CDR3 sequence (DNA): TGTGCCAGCAGCTCGGGACAGGGGATAGTGGCAGATACGCAGTATTTT. Amino acid sequence: CASSSGQGIVADTQYF. The variable domain in full, with the rest retrieved from reference TRBV5-8 and TRBJ2-3, is EAGVTQSPTHLIKTRGQQATLRCSPISGHTSVYWYQQALGLGLQFLLWYDEGEERNRGNFPPRFSGRQFPNYSSELNVNALELEDSALYLCASSSGQGIVADTQYFGPGTRLTVL.

The V gene is TRBV5-1, the J gene TRBJ2-7, with 7 nucleotides matching TRBD2. Germline loops: CDR1 SGHRS, CDR2 YFSETQ. This CDR3 has 15 residues. The ends lost 0 bases at V and 2 bases at J; junction bases unmatched: 5. CDR3 coding DNA: TGCGCCAGCAGCTTGGAGCGGGGTCGTACCTACGAGCAGTACTTC. Translating it yields CASSLERGRTYEQYF.

The chain joins TRBV30 to TRBJ1-2; the match to TRBD1 covers 11 bases. V dropped 0 bases and J dropped 3; count of bases not matched to a gene: 3. This CDR3 spans 15 amino acids. The germline gives CDR1 GTSNPN, CDR2 SVGIG (reference sequence). The CDR3 is CAWSVGQGAYYGYTF. DNA for the CDR3: TGTGCCTGGAGTGTAGGACAGGGGGCGTACTATGGCTACACCTTC.

This chain connects TRBV18 to TRBJ1-1, with D hard to call. From germline, CDR1 is KGHSH and CDR2 LQKENI. CDR3 size: 14 residues. V lost 2 bases to trimming and J lost 1 base, with 8 bases between them. CDR3 nucleotide sequence: TGTGCCAGCTCACCAAATGGAGGGAACACTGAAGCTTTCTTT. Translated: CASSPNGGNTEAFF.

The V and J genes are TRBV28 and TRBJ1-1; TRBD1 aligns across 8 bases. CDR1 and CDR2 from the germline V gene are MDHEN and SYDVKM. Trimming took 6 bases from V and 2 from J; bases not matched to a gene: 5. The CDR3 sequence is 14 residues long. CDR3 sequence: CASRRQGANTEAFF. CDR3 in DNA: TGTGCCAGCAGACGTCAGGGGGCTAACACTGAAGCTTTCTTT.

This chain uses TRBV7-9 with TRBJ1-2, with D maybe TRBD1 (5 bases). There are 14 residues in the CDR3. The V gene's germline CDR1 is SEHNR and CDR2 FQNEAQ (reference sequence). The V gene lost 7 bases and the J gene lost 4 bases, with 16 bases spanning the gap. For the CDR3, the DNA is TGTGCCAGCACCTTGGGAGGGACTGCCTATGGCTACACCTTC. Translated: CASTLGGTAYGYTF.

A note on this clone: The junction departs from germline at one end; a sequencing error may be responsible. The chain uses TRBV7-7 and TRBJ2-5, with D perhaps TRBD1 (7 bases). The CDR3 extends over 16 amino acids. Germline assignment: CDR1 SSHAT and CDR2 FNYEAQ (reference sequence). CDR3 in DNA: TGTGCTAGCAGCTTAGCGGACACAGGGGTCGGGGAGACCCAGTACTTC. Translation gives CASSLADTGVGETQYF. The whole variable domain, remainder taken from reference TRBV7-7 and TRBJ2-5, is GAGVSQSPRYKVTKRGQDVTLRCDPISSHATLYWYQQALGQGPEFLTYFNYEAQPDKSGLPSDRFSAERPEGSISTLTIQRTEQRDSAMYRCASSLADTGVGETQYFGPGTRLLVL.

The chain has TRBV5-1 and TRBJ2-7; TRBD1 matches 7 bases. With 7 bases clipped from V and 4 bases from J, the junction kept 8 bases outside the gene matches. CDR3 length: 13 amino acids. Germline V lookup: CDR1 SGHRS, CDR2 YFSETQ. CDR3 sequence (DNA): TGCGCCAGCGGGGACAGCGGTCGGTACGAGCAGTACTTC. This gives the protein CASGDSGRYEQYF.

The rearrangement uses TRBV6-6 and TRBJ2-4; D gene unclear. Trimming took off 5 bases at V and 0 bases at J, with 8 bases between the two ends. CDR3 size: 14 residues. Germline V gene data show CDR1 as MNHNY and CDR2 as SVGAGI (reference sequence). The CDR3 DNA reads as TGTGCCAGCAGTGATAGAACAGCCAAAAACATTCAGTACTTC. This sequence encodes CASSDRTAKNIQYF.

This chain connects TRBV18 to TRBJ1-5, with TRBD1 as a possible D gene (5 bases). Germline-derived CDR1 and CDR2 are KGHSH and LQKENI. The CDR3 is 15 amino acids. With 6 bases removed from V and 1 base from J, the gap between germline ends came to 13 bases. The CDR3 protein is CASSPGTESNQPQHF. CDR3 sequence (DNA): TGTGCCAGCTCCCCAGGGACCGAAAGCAATCAGCCCCAGCATTTT. Combining the CDR3 with reference TRBV18 and TRBJ1-5 gives the whole variable domain NAGVMQNPRHLVRRRGQEARLRCSPMKGHSHVYWYRQLPEEGLKFMVYLQKENIIDESGMPKERFSAEFPKEGPSILRIQQVVRGDSAAYFCASSPGTESNQPQHFGDGTRLSIL.

V usage is TRBV28 and J usage is TRBJ2-5; D perhaps matches TRBD1 (6 bases). Looked up from germline, CDR1 is MDHEN and CDR2 is SYDVKM. The CDR3 has 14 amino acids. V dropped 6 bases and J dropped 2 bases, with 13 bases sitting between them. CDR3 loop: CASSPGQMQETQYF. The CDR3, as DNA: TGTGCCAGCAGCCCGGGACAAATGCAAGAGACCCAGTACTTC.

This clone was found a few times. The rearrangement joins TRBV19 to TRBJ1-1, with 7 bases aligning to TRBD1. The junction had 9 bases not matched to a gene; V was cut back by 5 bases and J by 0 bases. CDR1 is LNHDA and CDR2 is SQIVND in the germline V gene (reference sequence). CDR3 length: 16 residues. The CDR3 protein is CASSPRTGFMNTEAFF. For the CDR3, the DNA is TGTGCCAGTAGTCCGCGGACAGGTTTCATGAACACTGAAGCTTTCTTT.

The chain has TRBV7-9 and TRBJ2-7; D gene uncertain. Germline assignment: CDR1 SEHNR and CDR2 FQNEAQ (reference sequence). The CDR3 is made up of 13 amino acids. The germline V and J ends were trimmed by 1 base and 0 bases, with 4 bases remaining between them. CDR3 region: CASSLDFSYEQYF. The CDR3, as DNA: TGTGCCAGCAGCTTAGATTTCTCCTACGAGCAGTACTTC.

This clone was counted a single time. This sequence joins TRBV19 and TRBJ2-1, with a tentative D call TRBD1 (5 bases). Trimming cost V 5 bases and J 8 bases, with 13 bases left between them. CDR1 is LNHDA and CDR2 is SQIVND in the germline V gene (reference sequence). This CDR3 has 13 residues. DNA of the CDR3: TGTGCCAGTAGTCCATCAGGGATCGATGAGCAGTTCTTC. This codes for CASSPSGIDEQFF. The full variable domain, with the rest looked up from reference TRBV19 and TRBJ2-1, is DGGITQSPKYLFRKEGQNVTLSCEQNLNHDAMYWYRQDPGQGLRLIYYSQIVNDFQKGDIAEGYSVSREKKESFPLTVTSAQKNPTAFYLCASSPSGIDEQFFGPGTRLTVL.

In regard to this clone: Additional DNA sequences in this sample encode the identical CDR3. This chain uses TRBV9 with TRBJ2-7; tentatively, D is TRBD1 (6 bases). Germline V gene sequence: CDR1 SGDLS, CDR2 YYNGEE. This CDR3 has 14 residues. V lost 0 bases and J lost 0, with 7 bases in between. CDR3 in amino acids: CASSVADSSYEQYF. The DNA of the CDR3 is TGTGCCAGCAGCGTAGCGGACAGCTCCTACGAGCAGTACTTC.

V usage is TRBV4-1 and J usage is TRBJ1-5; D gene ambiguous. V shed 0 bases and J shed 9 bases, with 12 bases lying between them. Germline V gives CDR1 MGHRA, CDR2 YSYEKL. The CDR3 runs 14 residues. The CDR3 coding sequence is TGCGCCAGCAGCCAAGAGAGTGGCCGGGGGCCCCAGCATTTT. Translation gives CASSQESGRGPQHF.

The chain employs TRBV18 and TRBJ2-1, with D perhaps matching TRBD1 or TRBD2 (5 bases each). Looked up from germline, CDR1 is KGHSH and CDR2 is LQKENI. The CDR3 spans 13 residues. Trimming took off 4 bases at V and 6 bases at J, with 10 bases between the two ends. The CDR3 loop reads CASSRRDLNEQFF. The CDR3 region has the DNA TGTGCCAGCTCACGCCGGGACCTCAATGAGCAGTTCTTC.

This sequence joins TRBV7-9 and TRBJ2-4; TRBD1 or TRBD2 may be the D gene (5 bases each). The ends were cut back, 5 bases at V and 0 bases at J, with 14 bases in the middle. The CDR3 contains 16 residues. CDR1 and CDR2 (germline): SEHNR, FQNEAQ (reference sequence). The CDR3: CASSVRDGRAKNIQYF. The CDR3 coding sequence is TGTGCCAGCAGCGTCAGGGATGGGAGAGCCAAAAACATTCAGTACTTC.